Listed here are 31 T cell receptor beta chains from one sample, sequenced in a study of cytomegalovirus exposure and HLA in healthy donors. Amplification used 60 Vbeta primers and 13 Jbeta primers. Measured with immunoSEQ multiplex PCR; TCRdb has only the in-frame clones, and not every one. The sample yields 150,000 to 200,000 clones, roughly 83% seen once. Sequencing used PBMCs. The receptors come from a woman aged 45-59 years in good health and CMV-seronegative.

The V gene is TRBV2, the J gene TRBJ1-1; tentative D call: TRBD1 (6 bases). From germline, CDR1 is SNHLY and CDR2 FYNNEI. The CDR3 sequence is 12 residues long. Trimming stripped 6 bases from V and 8 bases from J, with 13 bases between. CDR3 DNA sequence: TGTGCCAGCAGCGTCGGGACATTGGAAGCTTTCTTT. This encodes CASSVGTLEAFF.

The V call is TRBV27, the J call TRBJ2-5; weak D call: TRBD1 (6 bases). The end of the DNA fits TRBJ2-7 better, so the J call may be wrong. This CDR3 comprises 15 residues. Looked up from germline, CDR1 is MNHEY and CDR2 is SMNVEV (reference sequence). CDR3 coding DNA: TGTGCCAGCAGTTCCTTAGGGGGAGAAGGCTACGAGCAGTACTTC. This codes for CASSSLGGEGYEQYF.

A single count supports this clone. V is TRBV27 and J is TRBJ2-7; TRBD2 aligns across 10 bases. Germline CDR1 MNHEY, CDR2 SMNVEV (reference sequence). V gave up 4 bases and J gave up 5 bases; unmatched junction bases: 11. CDR3 size: 16 residues. The CDR3 protein is CASSWSSGRVKNEQYF. In DNA, the CDR3 is TGTGCCAGCAGTTGGTCTAGCGGGAGAGTTAAGAACGAGCAGTACTTC.

There are a few counts of this clone. The chain joins TRBV4-1 to TRBJ1-2; TRBD1 matches 7 bases. V lost 0 bases and J lost 4; bases outside the gene matches: 2. This CDR3 is built from 14 residues. Germline loops: CDR1 MGHRA, CDR2 YSYEKL. This CDR3 reads CASSQDWDSYGYTF. The DNA for the CDR3 is TGCGCCAGCAGCCAAGATTGGGACAGCTATGGCTACACCTTC.

Of note for this clone: No conserved phenylalanine or tryptophan ends this CDR3, so it is likely a read error. The DNA is left out, because the CDR3 cannot be placed on it with certainty; the CDR3 is given as TCRdb lists it. The chain has TRBV7-4 and TRBJ2-3; the D segment call TRBD1 is taken from the table without a DNA check. The CDR3 spans 13 residues, counting both ends. The germline V gene has CDR1 SGHVT and CDR2 SQSDAQ. The CDR3 loop reads CASSLARTGPNSP.

This chain uses TRBV19 with TRBJ1-1; D perhaps matches TRBD1 (6 bases). Germline V gives CDR1 LNHDA, CDR2 SQIVND (reference sequence). Trimming took off 7 bases at V and 1 base at J, with 19 bases between the two ends. CDR3 length: 16 residues. The chain's CDR3 is CASTLRPGQPNTEAFF. The CDR3 nucleotides read TGTGCCAGTACCCTTAGACCGGGACAACCGAACACTGAAGCTTTCTTT.

This clone came up a few times. The rearrangement joins TRBV5-1 to TRBJ1-1; D possibly corresponds to TRBD1 (5 bases). Germline V gene lookup returns CDR1 SGHRS and CDR2 YFSETQ. Trimming shortened V by 3 bases and J by 1 base, and 7 bases separated the two germline ends. The length of the CDR3 is 13 residues. The CDR3 sequence: CASSSGQNTEAFF. CDR3 nucleotide sequence: TGCGCCAGCAGCTCTGGACAGAACACTGAAGCTTTCTTT.

This clone came up a few times. The gene calls are TRBV9 and TRBJ2-1; no reliable D call. CDR3 length: 15 amino acids. Per germline, CDR1 SGDLS and CDR2 YYNGEE. Trimming shortened V by 0 bases and J by 0 bases, and 7 bases separated the two germline ends. CDR3 DNA sequence: TGTGCCAGCAGCGTAGAGCCGAGCTCCTACAATGAGCAGTTCTTC. Amino acid sequence: CASSVEPSSYNEQFF.

The genes are TRBV6-1 and TRBJ1-1, with D uncertain. V was cut by 3 bases and J by 14 bases, with 13 bases left in between. This CDR3 has 11 amino acids. In germline, CDR1 is MNHNS, CDR2 SASEGT. The CDR3 region has the DNA TGTGCCAGCAGTGACCCATGGATCGGGTTCTTT. Translation gives CASSDPWIGFF.

J is TRBJ2-7 and V is TRBV14; D perhaps matches TRBD2 (7 bases). Trimming cost V 0 bases and J 5 bases, with 17 bases left between them. The CDR3 has 16 residues. The germline CDR1 and CDR2 sequences are SGHDN and FVKESK. CDR3 nucleotides: TGTGCCAGCAGCCAAGAAGTAGGCGGGGGCCCAAACGAGCAGTACTTC. Protein product: CASSQEVGGGPNEQYF.

The CDR3 coding sequence is TGTGCCAGCAGCTTCGGACAGGGAGGGCCAGATACGCAGTATTTT. Its protein is CASSFGQGGPDTQYF. The chain joins TRBV7-8 to TRBJ2-3; weak D call: TRBD1 (8 bases). The CDR3 runs to 15 residues. The germline gives CDR1 SGHVS, CDR2 FQNEAQ. Deletions cut 3 bases from V and 4 bases from J, with 14 bases between.

V and J are TRBV28 and TRBJ1-2; 8 bases map to TRBD1. From germline, CDR1 is MDHEN and CDR2 SYDVKM. Trimming at V came to 6 bases and at J to 3 bases, leaving 9 bases not matched to a gene. The CDR3 contains 15 residues. The CDR3 DNA reads TGTGCCAGCAGCTCCGACAGGGGATCAGACTATGGCTACACCTTC. It specifies CASSSDRGSDYGYTF.

This clone was seen a few times. This sequence joins TRBV6-5 and TRBJ1-1, with D unclear. The CDR3 length is 13 residues. V was trimmed by 2 bases and J by 1 base, leaving 5 bases between them. CDR1 is MNHEY, CDR2 SVGAGI, per germline. CDR3 DNA sequence: TGTGCCAGCAGTTACCAGGAGAACACTGAAGCTTTCTTT. As protein: CASSYQENTEAFF.

This clone occurred once. This chain joins TRBV7-2 and TRBJ2-1; 9 bases agree with TRBD1. From germline, CDR1 is SGHTA and CDR2 FQGNSA. J lost 6 bases, V lost 3 bases, and 6 bases had no gene match. This CDR3 is 15 amino acids long. CDR3 in amino acids: CASSLLRDRANEQFF. The CDR3 region has the DNA TGTGCCAGCAGCTTGCTCCGGGACAGGGCCAATGAGCAGTTCTTC. Using reference TRBV7-2 and TRBJ2-1 for the parts outside the CDR3, the full variable domain is GAGVSQSPSNKVTEKGKDVELRCDPISGHTALYWYRQSLGQGLEFLIYFQGNSAPDKSGLPSDRFSAERTGGSVSTLTIQRTQQEDSAVYLCASSLLRDRANEQFFGPGTRLTVL.

This chain joins TRBV30 and TRBJ1-1; 7 bases agree with TRBD1. The junction had 9 bases not matched to a gene; V was cut back by 7 bases and J by 4 bases. Germline-derived CDR1 and CDR2 are GTSNPN and SVGIG (reference sequence). The CDR3 totals 13 residues. The CDR3 DNA reads as TGTGCCTTGGAGACGAGGGGGCCCACTGAAGCTTTCTTT. Translation: CALETRGPTEAFF.

The rearrangement links TRBV7-9 to TRBJ1-1, with 9 bases fitting TRBD1. Trimming removed 6 bases from V and 4 bases from J; junction bases left unmatched: 9. CDR1 is SEHNR, CDR2 FQNEAQ, per germline (reference sequence). CDR3 length: 15 amino acids. The CDR3 region has the DNA TGTGCCAGCAGGGGAGAACAGGGGGCGAGCACTGAAGCTTTCTTT. Encoded protein: CASRGEQGASTEAFF.

The gene calls are TRBV2 and TRBJ2-2, with 9 bases fitting TRBD1. Unmatched junction bases numbered 6, after V lost 5 bases and J lost 5 bases. CDR1 and CDR2 from the germline V gene are SNHLY and FYNNEI. The CDR3 runs to 15 residues. The CDR3: CASSPGQGGTGELFF. CDR3 DNA sequence: TGTGCCAGCAGTCCGGGACAGGGTGGTACCGGGGAGCTGTTTTTT.

This clone was observed once. The V and J genes are TRBV7-3 and TRBJ2-1; possible D gene TRBD2, 5 bases. Germline CDR1 and CDR2: SGHTA and FQGTGA. The CDR3 runs 13 residues. V was trimmed by 2 bases and J by 9 bases, leaving 11 bases between them. CDR3 DNA: TGTGCCAGCAGCTTATTAGGAGAGGGTGAGCAGTTCTTC. It translates to CASSLLGEGEQFF.

This clone was detected only once. The CDR3 protein is CATDSTGLNTEAFF. CDR3 sequence (DNA): TGTGCCACAGACTCAACAGGGTTGAACACTGAAGCTTTCTTT. This chain joins TRBV6-6 and TRBJ1-1, with a possible D match to TRBD1 (6 bases). CDR1 is MNHNY and CDR2 is SVGAGI in the germline V gene (reference sequence). The CDR3 runs 14 residues. Trimming cost V 10 bases and J 0 bases, with 15 bases left between them.

The CDR3 region has the DNA TGTGCTAGTGCAAGTGGGGGGGCTGGGGAGACCCAGTACTTC. Its translation: CASASGGAGETQYF. This rearrangement joins TRBV12-5 to TRBJ2-5, with a possible D match to TRBD2 (7 bases). V gave up 7 bases and J gave up 5 bases, with 17 bases separating them. In germline, CDR1 is LGHNT, CDR2 FRNRAP. This CDR3 comprises 14 residues.

This sequence joins TRBV13 and TRBJ2-7; TRBD2 might be the D (5 bases). Trimming stripped 0 bases from V and 3 bases from J, with 9 bases between. The germline gives CDR1 PRHDT, CDR2 FYEKMQ (reference sequence). The CDR3 is 14 residues long. The CDR3 DNA is TGTGCCAGCAGCTTAGGGGGAGAGGTCTACGAGCAGTACTTC. Its translation: CASSLGGEVYEQYF.

The DNA of the CDR3 is TGTGCCAGCAGCTTGGGCACTGACACAGATACGCAGTATTTT. Its translation: CASSLGTDTDTQYF. The chain couples TRBV5-4 to TRBJ2-3; D ambiguous. CDR1 is SGHNT, CDR2 YYREEE, per germline (reference sequence). Trimming stripped 0 bases from V and 2 bases from J, with 7 bases between. The CDR3 has 14 amino acids.

The rearrangement links TRBV19 to TRBJ1-1; D perhaps matches TRBD1 (5 bases). The V end lost 5 bases, the J end lost 0 bases, and 10 bases lay between the germline ends. Germline V gene data show CDR1 as LNHDA and CDR2 as SQIVND (reference sequence). The CDR3 extends over 14 amino acids. The CDR3 sequence: CASSSRDLNTEAFF. As DNA, the CDR3 is TGTGCCAGTAGTTCCAGGGACTTGAACACTGAAGCTTTCTTT. Variable domain in full (rest from reference TRBV19 and TRBJ1-1): DGGITQSPKYLFRKEGQNVTLSCEQNLNHDAMYWYRQDPGQGLRLIYYSQIVNDFQKGDIAEGYSVSREKKESFPLTVTSAQKNPTAFYLCASSSRDLNTEAFFGQGTRLTVV.

This chain uses TRBV6-5 with TRBJ1-3; 7 bases line up with TRBD1. The CDR3 spans 16 residues. Per germline, CDR1 MNHEY and CDR2 SVGAGI. V lost 4 bases, J lost 2 bases, and 8 bases stayed unmatched. The CDR3 loop is CASSSSTGHTGNTIYF. CDR3 coding DNA: TGTGCCAGCAGTTCATCGACAGGGCATACTGGAAACACCATATATTTT.

The chain's CDR3 is CASSVTGGRDTEAFF. DNA for the CDR3: TGTGCCAGCAGCGTTACGGGGGGCCGGGACACTGAAGCTTTCTTT. The rearrangement joins TRBV9 to TRBJ1-1, with D perhaps TRBD1 (6 bases). V was clipped by 2 bases and J by 3 bases, with 14 bases between them. The CDR3 has 15 residues. Germline V gene data show CDR1 as SGDLS and CDR2 as YYNGEE.

This rearrangement joins TRBV29-1 to TRBJ2-1; 13 positions agree with TRBD2. The CDR3 consists of 15 residues. CDR1 is SQVTM and CDR2 is ANQGSEA in the germline V gene. Trimming removed 5 bases from V and 5 bases from J; junction bases left unmatched: 6. CDR3 amino acids: CSVRGTSGNNNEQFF. Written as DNA, the CDR3 is TGCAGCGTTCGGGGGACTAGCGGGAACAACAATGAGCAGTTCTTC.

The CDR3 here is CASTVTSALGEQYF. The CDR3 DNA sequence: TGTGCCAGCACGGTGACATCAGCCCTTGGGGAGCAGTACTTC. The J gene is TRBJ2-5, the V gene TRBV6-6; TRBD2 is a possible D gene (5 bases). The CDR3 is made up of 14 amino acids. The ends were cut back, 7 bases at V and 11 bases at J, with 23 bases in the middle. Germline CDR1 MNHNY, CDR2 SVGAGI (reference sequence).

The chain uses TRBV5-4 and TRBJ2-5, with a weak D call TRBD2 (6 bases). Trimming pared 0 bases from V and 4 bases from J, leaving 7 bases between. This CDR3 region has 13 residues. Looked up from germline, CDR1 is SGHNT and CDR2 is YYREEE (reference sequence). CDR3 amino acids: CASSLGGTETQYF. CDR3 bases: TGTGCCAGCAGCTTGGGCGGGACAGAGACCCAGTACTTC.

This clone was counted a single time. V gene TRBV28 combines with J gene TRBJ1-1; 7 nucleotides align to TRBD1. The CDR3 spans 16 residues. Germline V gives CDR1 MDHEN, CDR2 SYDVKM. J was trimmed by 1 base and V by 4 bases; bases with no gene match: 9. The CDR3 reads CASSSPPGQRNTEAFF. The DNA for the CDR3 is TGTGCCAGCAGTTCCCCCCCGGGACAGCGGAACACTGAAGCTTTCTTT.

The J gene is TRBJ1-2, the V gene TRBV27, with 7 positions matching TRBD1. The CDR3 is made up of 16 amino acids. CDR1 and CDR2 (germline): MNHEY, SMNVEV (reference sequence). V lost 5 bases and J lost 6; bases outside the gene matches: 15. CDR3 DNA sequence: TGTGCCAGCAGTCTTAGGCCGTTACAGGGGAAGAATGGCTACACCTTC. Its protein is CASSLRPLQGKNGYTF.

This clone was seen a handful of times. The chain couples TRBV29-1 to TRBJ1-1, with D possibly matching TRBD1 (5 bases). CDR3 length: 10 amino acids. Trimming removed 7 bases from V and 7 bases from J, with 10 bases in between. Germline lookup yields CDR1 SQVTM and CDR2 ANQGSEA. CDR3: CSGMTVEAFF. In DNA, the CDR3 is TGCAGCGGTATGACAGTTGAAGCTTTCTTT.